This T cell receptor beta chain was obtained from a study of OX40 agonist ivuxolimab in advanced cancers. Points from the study as a whole: It was also the case that some nonresponders had low normalized T-cell clonal expansion. In the expanded peripheral T cells, antigen specificity was never determined.

This clone was observed a few times. The target antigen is unknown. Germline V gene sequence: CDR1 SGHAT, CDR2 FQNNGV. With 5 bases removed from V and 5 bases from J, the gap between germline ends came to 21 bases. The CDR3 has 16 amino acids. The method was immunoSEQ multiplex PCR; TCRdb's version includes in-frame clones alone and lacks a portion of them. Of about 93,000 clones detected, more than 85% appear once; the ten largest clones hold around 2.7%. V gene TRBV11-2 combines with J gene TRBJ2-5; possibly TRBD1 for D (7 bases). The source material was CD4+ or CD8+ T cells sorted from blood, sampled in a trial of the OX40 agonist ivuxolimab. The clonotype was recovered from an adult with an advanced solid tumor such as melanoma, head and neck, liver or kidney cancer. The CDR3, as DNA: TGTGCCAGCAGCCTGACTTGGTTACAGGGGAGGGAGACCCAGTACTTC. It yields the protein CASSLTWLQGRETQYF.